This entry describes one TCR beta chain. Antigen: not known. This record belongs to a study of response to subunit inactivated influenza vaccine. In TCRdb, the RT-PCR reads were re-called with MiXCR into one record per CDR3 protein. Of about 500,000 distinct CDR3 sequences listed, approximately 16% are singletons. Study-wide results and limits: With each seasonal influenza vaccination, the authors suggested, few new T cells are recruited.

The CDR3 runs to 17 residues. V was pared by 0 bases and J by 0 bases, with 9 bases between. The V gene's germline CDR1 is LGHNA and CDR2 YSLEER. Sequenced material: CD4+ T cells sorted from PBMCs, taken less than 30 months after vaccination. The clonotype was recovered from a man aged 50 to 69 who received an inactivated influenza vaccine. This chain uses TRBV4-3 with TRBJ2-6; D may be TRBD2 (6 bases). CDR3 loop: CASSQDRGNSGANVLTF. DNA for the CDR3: TGCGCCAGCAGCCAAGATCGGGGGAACTCTGGGGCCAACGTCCTGACTTTC.